A selection of T cell receptor beta chains follows, all from one sample in a study of blood T cell repertoires in COVID-19. Assay used: immunoSEQ multiplex PCR; TCRdb lists only in-frame clones, some missing. This sample has tens of thousands of clones, with almost 90% found just once. Source material: peripheral blood. All receptors come from a woman aged 60 to 75 with active COVID-19. Each CDR3 is given with its conserved first and last residue. A D gene is named only where the DNA matches it firmly. Some rows mark clone size as missing; the rest say once, few, many or name a class of expanded clone.

V gene	J gene	D gene	clone size	CDR3 DNA	CDR3 protein
TRBV12-3/TRBV12-4	TRBJ2-1	TRBD2	.	TGTGCCAGCAGCCAATCGGGGGGGAGGGAGCAGTTCTTC	CASSQSGGREQFF
TRBV5-6	TRBJ2-1	TRBD2	.	TGTGCCAGCAGCCGTCCGGGACTAGCGGGAGGTGAGCAGTTCTTC	CASSRPGLAGGEQFF
TRBV15	TRBJ2-7	TRBD2	.	TGTGCCACCAGCAGTCCCGGGACTAGGCCCTACGAGCAGTACTTC	CATSSPGTRPYEQYF
TRBV7-2	TRBJ2-5	.	.	TGTGCCAGCAACGTAAACAGGGTTCAAGAGACCCAGTACTTC	CASNVNRVQETQYF
TRBV11-3	TRBJ2-1	.	.	TGTGCCAGCAGCCATACAGGGATCGGAACTTTTTCGCAGTTCTTC	CASSHTGIGTFSQFF
TRBV5-1	TRBJ2-3	TRBD2	.	TGCGCCAGCAGAGAGGGACTAGCGGGCACAGATACGCAGTATTTT	CASREGLAGTDTQYF
TRBV28	TRBJ2-7	.	.	TGTGCCAGCAGTTTATCTGCCTACGAGCAGTACTTC	CASSLSAYEQYF
TRBV19	TRBJ1-2	.	.	TGTGCCAGTAGTGTCGACAACACAGGCGACTATGGCTACACCTTC	CASSVDNTGDYGYTF
TRBV28	TRBJ2-2	.	.	TGTGCCAGCAGCAGGGGAACGAACACCGGGGAGCTGTTTTTT	CASSRGTNTGELFF
TRBV30	TRBJ2-7	TRBD2	.	TGTGCCTGGAGTGTACGGGGGGGGTACTACGAGCAGTACTTC	CAWSVRGGYYEQYF
TRBV28	TRBJ1-2	.	.	TGTGCCAGCAGGGGCGGTCCAGGGGAATTTTATGGCTACACCTTC	CASRGGPGEFYGYTF
TRBV28	TRBJ2-3	.	.	TGTGCCAGCGGTCAAGCGGGCCGATTGGCGACAGATACGCAGTATTTT	CASGQAGRLATDTQYF
TRBV5-1	TRBJ2-5	TRBD1	.	TGCGCCAGCAGCGGTGGACAGGGGGCGGGGGAGACCCAGTACTTC	CASSGGQGAGETQYF
TRBV2	TRBJ1-5	.	.	TGTGCCAGCAGTGAAAACACATTACCAGGCAATCAGCCCCAGCATTTT	CASSENTLPGNQPQHF
TRBV6-5	TRBJ2-7	TRBD1	.	TGTGCCAGCATGGGACAGGCGTACGAGCAGTACTTC	CASMGQAYEQYF
TRBV7-6	TRBJ2-2	TRBD2	.	TGTGCCAGCAGCTCCCCAGCTAGCGGGAGAAACACCGGGGAGCTGTTTTTT	CASSSPASGRNTGELFF
TRBV10-2	TRBJ1-2	.	.	TGCGCCAGCAGTGACGCGTGGGGAGCTAACTATGGCTACACCTTC	CASSDAWGANYGYTF
TRBV6-5	TRBJ2-1	TRBD2	.	TGTGCCAGCGTAGCGGGAGTAGGGAATGAGCAGTTCTTC	CASVAGVGNEQFF
TRBV7-2	TRBJ2-7	TRBD1	.	TGTGCCAGCAGCTGGGGGACAGCCGAGCAGTACTTC	CASSWGTAEQYF
TRBV10-1	TRBJ2-1	.	.	TGCGCCAGCAGTGAAATCAAGCCCAATTCCTACAATGAGCAGTTCTTC	CASSEIKPNSYNEQFF
TRBV13	TRBJ2-7	TRBD2	.	TGTGCCAGCAGCCCCCTGTTGCGGGAGGAGCAGTACTTC	CASSPLLREEQYF
TRBV11-2	TRBJ1-2	TRBD1	.	TGTGCCAGCAGATCCCACAGGGGCTATGGCTACACCTTC	CASRSHRGYGYTF
TRBV24-1	TRBJ2-1	TRBD2	.	TGTGCCACAACGGGAGCGACTAGCGGGAGGGCTGAGCAGTTCTTC	CATTGATSGRAEQFF
TRBV28	TRBJ2-7	.	.	TGTGCCAGCAGTCCTCCTTTTGGAGGGAGCTCCTACGAGCAGTACTTC	CASSPPFGGSSYEQYF
TRBV7-2	TRBJ1-4	.	.	TGTGCCAGCAGCGTAGTTGGTCAGGCTGAAAAACTGTTTTTT	CASSVVGQAEKLFF
TRBV4-1	TRBJ1-1	.	.	TGCGCCAGCAGCCAAGTAGGGGCGTGGAGTACTGAAGCTTTCTTT	CASSQVGAWSTEAFF
TRBV5-1	TRBJ1-2	TRBD1	.	TGCGCCAGCAGCTTCGGACAGGACCTCTCTGGCACCTTC	CASSFGQDLSGTF
TRBV2	TRBJ1-2	TRBD1	.	TGTGCCAGCAGTTTGAGACAGGGGGCCTGGTATGGCTACACCTTC	CASSLRQGAWYGYTF
TRBV27	TRBJ1-4	TRBD1	.	TGTGCCAGCAGTTTTTCCCGGACAGGGTTGCAAAAACTGTTTTTT	CASSFSRTGLQKLFF
TRBV21-1	TRBJ2-1	.	.	TGTGCCAGCAGCAAATCTGCTAGCGGGCTCCAGTTCTTC	CASSKSASGLQFF
TRBV20-1	TRBJ2-5	TRBD2	.	TGCAGTGCTAGTCCCCCTAGCGGGATAGTGATGGGGGAAGAGACCCAGTACTTC	CSASPPSGIVMGEETQYF
TRBV21-1	TRBJ1-2	.	once	TGTGCCAGCAGCAACCATAAGGGGGTCAGCAGCATGTCCTATGGCTACACCTTC	CASSNHKGVSSMSYGYTF
TRBV5-1	TRBJ2-7	.	once	TGCGCCAGCAGCTTGACAGGAACCTACGAGCAGTACTTC	CASSLTGTYEQYF
TRBV5-1	TRBJ1-2	TRBD1	.	TGCGCCAGCAGCATTGGGACAGTAAACTATGGCTACACCTTC	CASSIGTVNYGYTF
TRBV7-2	TRBJ2-1	TRBD2	.	TGTGCCAGCAGCTGGGGGGGACTAGGATACAATGAGCAGTTCTTC	CASSWGGLGYNEQFF
TRBV18	TRBJ1-3	TRBD1	.	TGTGCCAGCTCACCTGGGACAGGGAAAGACTCTGGAAACACCATATATTTT	CASSPGTGKDSGNTIYF
TRBV28	TRBJ2-1	TRBD2	.	TGTGCCAGCAGTTTACCCTTCGGGAGAGCGGGAGGACCCTACAATGAGCAGTTCTTC	CASSLPFGRAGGPYNEQFF
TRBV13	TRBJ2-5	.	few	TGTGCCAGCAGCGCCGGACTCGAGTCCCAGTACTTC	CASSAGLESQYF
TRBV18	TRBJ1-1	TRBD1	.	TGTGCCAGCTCAGACAGGGCGCGGGGCGCTTGGGCTGAAGCTTTCTTT	CASSDRARGAWAEAFF
TRBV19	TRBJ2-7	TRBD1	.	TGTGCCAGTAGTGTAGGACAGGGGCGGTACGAGCAGTACTTC	CASSVGQGRYEQYF
TRBV15	TRBJ2-7	.	.	TGTGCCACCAGCGAGCGGAGTGGGCGACCCTACGAGCAGTACTTC	CATSERSGRPYEQYF
TRBV6-5	TRBJ2-5	.	once	TGTGCCAGCAGTCGACAGTACCAAGAGACCCAGTACTTC	CASSRQYQETQYF